The rows below give T cell receptor beta chains drawn from one sample of a study of blood T cell repertoires in COVID-19. TCRdb keeps only in-frame clones here, not all; method: immunoSEQ multiplex PCR. The sample lists about 350,000 clones, around 90% occurring once. The sample comprised peripheral blood. The receptor source for this set is a man in his thirties or forties with COVID-19, enrolled during active disease. Each CDR3 is given with its conserved first and last residue. D genes are given only for firm matches. Size is stated for part of the rows, as once, few or many counts, or as a class when the clone is expanded.

V gene	J gene	clone size	D gene	CDR3 protein	CDR3 DNA
TRBV7-8	TRBJ1-6	few	TRBD1	CASSATRDSYNSPLHF	TGTGCCAGCAGCGCTACCCGGGACAGCTATAATTCACCCCTCCACTTT
TRBV6-5	TRBJ2-5	NA	TRBD2	CASSLAGTSGGEYF	TGTGCCAGCAGTTTAGCCGGGACTAGCGGAGGGGAGTACTTC
TRBV6-5	TRBJ1-1	NA	NA	CASRTRDLNTEAFF	TGTGCCAGCAGGACCCGGGATCTAAACACTGAAGCTTTCTTT
TRBV14	TRBJ2-3	NA	NA	CASSQGRAGLTDTQYF	TGTGCCAGCAGCCAAGGAAGGGCAGGGCTCACAGATACGCAGTATTTT
TRBV27	TRBJ2-7	NA	TRBD1	CASSWDRGLKYEQYF	TGTGCCAGCAGTTGGGACAGGGGGCTCAAGTACGAGCAGTACTTC
TRBV7-3	TRBJ1-6	NA	TRBD1	CASSPGQGGNSPLHF	TGTGCCAGCAGCCCCGGACAGGGAGGGAATTCACCCCTCCATTTT
TRBV28	TRBJ1-2	once	TRBD1	CASRMGQGGGYTF	TGTGCCAGCAGAATGGGACAGGGTGGGGGCTACACCTTC
TRBV11-3	TRBJ2-3	NA	TRBD2	CASSSGLAADTQYF	TGTGCCAGCAGCTCAGGACTAGCCGCCGATACGCAGTATTTT
TRBV27	TRBJ2-2	NA	NA	CASSSPPPGVNTGELFF	TGTGCCAGCAGCTCCCCGCCGCCAGGGGTAAACACCGGGGAGCTGTTTTTT
TRBV28	TRBJ2-7	NA	NA	CASSLTAAYEQYF	TGTGCCAGCAGTTTAACAGCCGCCTACGAGCAGTACTTC
TRBV7-2	TRBJ2-3	NA	NA	CATTPQGEDTQYF	TGTGCCACCACCCCACAGGGAGAAGATACGCAGTATTTT
TRBV9	TRBJ2-3	NA	TRBD1	CASSPGQNTDTQYF	TGTGCCAGCAGCCCGGGACAGAATACAGATACGCAGTATTTT
TRBV5-6	TRBJ2-7	NA	NA	CASSLYYEQYF	TGTGCCAGCAGCTTATACTACGAGCAGTACTTC
TRBV6-5	TRBJ2-7	NA	TRBD2	CASSYRAGGAYEQYF	TGTGCCAGCAGTTACCGAGCGGGAGGAGCCTACGAGCAGTACTTC
TRBV15	TRBJ2-7	NA	TRBD1	CATSRGQGTYEQYF	TGTGCCACCAGCAGGGGACAGGGAACCTACGAGCAGTACTTC
TRBV5-1	TRBJ2-2	once	NA	CASSVGTPNTGELFF	TGCGCCAGCAGCGTAGGGACACCGAACACCGGGGAGCTGTTTTTT
TRBV7-9	TRBJ1-1	once	NA	CASSLDGRASDTEAFF	TGTGCCAGCAGCTTAGACGGAAGAGCTAGTGACACTGAAGCTTTCTTT
TRBV2	TRBJ2-3	NA	NA	CASRFPRGTTRTDTQYF	TGTGCCAGCAGGTTCCCTAGGGGCACAACTCGCACAGATACGCAGTATTTT
TRBV28	TRBJ1-2	NA	NA	CASSFSRSNYGYTF	TGTGCCAGCAGTTTTAGTAGATCTAACTATGGCTACACCTTC
TRBV13	TRBJ2-5	NA	TRBD2	CASSLVAGGPSETQYF	TGTGCCAGCAGCTTAGTGGCGGGGGGCCCCTCGGAGACCCAGTACTTC
TRBV9	TRBJ1-2	once	TRBD1	CASSVEWRDRVSGYTF	TGTGCCAGCAGCGTAGAGTGGAGGGACAGGGTTTCTGGCTACACCTTC
TRBV29-1	TRBJ2-7	NA	TRBD1	CSVLTGSTYEQYF	TGCAGCGTCCTGACAGGGTCGACCTACGAGCAGTACTTC
TRBV2	TRBJ2-1	NA	TRBD2	CASSTAGVGNEQFF	TGTGCCAGCAGTACAGCGGGGGTCGGCAATGAGCAGTTCTTC
TRBV5-1	TRBJ2-5	NA	NA	CASSLPGQETQYF	TGCGCCAGCAGCTTGCCAGGGCAAGAGACCCAGTACTTC
TRBV6-2/TRBV6-3	TRBJ2-7	few	TRBD2	CASSYLAGGYYEQYF	TGTGCCAGCAGTTACCTAGCGGGAGGGTACTACGAGCAGTACTTC
TRBV4-2	TRBJ2-7	once	TRBD1	CASSQGAGQGVEQYF	TGTGCCAGCAGCCAAGGCGCGGGACAGGGTGTCGAGCAGTACTTC
TRBV6-6	TRBJ1-2	NA	TRBD1	CASSGSLSGTGGINYGYTF	TGTGCCAGCAGTGGATCCTTATCCGGGACAGGGGGCATTAACTATGGCTACACCTTC
TRBV27	TRBJ2-5	few	TRBD2	CASGSGRVETQYF	TGTGCCAGCGGGAGCGGGAGGGTGGAGACCCAGTACTTC
TRBV6-7	TRBJ2-7	NA	TRBD2	CASSRTSGIYEQYF	TGTGCCAGCAGTAGGACTAGCGGGATCTACGAGCAGTACTTC
TRBV6-2/TRBV6-3	TRBJ1-5	NA	NA	CASSSPAGWQGNQPQHF	TGTGCCAGCAGTTCTCCGGCCGGGTGGCAGGGGAATCAGCCCCAGCATTTT
TRBV6-5	TRBJ2-7	NA	NA	CASKTQGDSGEQYF	TGTGCCAGCAAAACTCAGGGGGACTCGGGGGAGCAGTACTTC
TRBV5-1	TRBJ2-7	NA	TRBD1	CASSLRPGQGSYEQYF	TGCGCCAGCAGCTTACGTCCGGGACAGGGCTCGTACGAGCAGTACTTC
TRBV6-2/TRBV6-3	TRBJ1-2	NA	NA	CASSYSSINYGYTF	TGTGCCAGCAGTTACTCGAGTATTAACTATGGCTACACCTTC
TRBV10-3	TRBJ2-3	few	TRBD2	CAIGGLAASTDTQYF	TGTGCCATCGGGGGACTAGCGGCTAGCACAGATACGCAGTATTTT
TRBV7-9	TRBJ2-1	NA	TRBD2	CASSVPGLAGGNEQFF	TGTGCCAGCAGCGTACCGGGACTAGCGGGCGGCAATGAGCAGTTCTTC
TRBV27	TRBJ2-7	NA	TRBD1	CATRTDRGRDYEQYF	TGTGCCACCAGGACCGACAGGGGACGGGACTACGAGCAGTACTTC
TRBV6-5	TRBJ2-1	NA	TRBD2	CASSYSRSAGASEQFF	TGTGCCAGCAGTTACTCGAGATCGGCGGGAGCGAGTGAGCAGTTCTTC
TRBV7-8	TRBJ1-6	NA	TRBD1	CASSPGQYNSPLHF	TGTGCCAGCAGCCCGGGACAGTATAATTCACCCCTCCACTTT
TRBV6-6	TRBJ1-6	NA	TRBD1	CASSTQGGNNSPLHF	TGTGCCAGCAGTACCCAGGGGGGCAATAATTCACCCCTCCACTTT
TRBV7-3	TRBJ1-1	NA	NA	CASSIGLQNTEAFF	TGTGCCAGCAGCATCGGACTCCAGAACACTGAAGCTTTCTTT
TRBV12-5	TRBJ2-6	NA	TRBD1	CASGPIFTGALNSGANVLTF	TGTGCTAGTGGTCCAATCTTCACAGGGGCGCTTAACTCTGGGGCCAACGTCCTGACTTTC
TRBV11-2	TRBJ2-7	NA	NA	CASSFERGYEQYF	TGTGCCAGCAGCTTCGAAAGGGGGTACGAGCAGTACTTC
TRBV6-2/TRBV6-3	TRBJ2-7	NA	TRBD2	CASSPSSGYYEQYF	TGTGCCAGCAGCCCTTCTAGCGGCTACTACGAGCAGTACTTC
TRBV6-2/TRBV6-3	TRBJ1-5	NA	TRBD1	CASSYHSGQANQPQHF	TGTGCCAGCAGTTACCATTCGGGACAGGCCAATCAGCCCCAGCATTTT
TRBV6-6	TRBJ1-2	NA	NA	CASSIDSHYGYTF	TGTGCCAGCAGTATTGACTCTCACTATGGCTACACCTTC
TRBV19	TRBJ1-1	NA	TRBD1	CASRIRQGVNTEAFF	TGTGCCAGTAGGATTAGACAGGGAGTGAACACTGAAGCTTTCTTT
TRBV24-1	TRBJ2-1	NA	TRBD2	CATSDLISGRGENEQFF	TGTGCCACCAGTGATTTGATTAGCGGGAGGGGAGAGAATGAGCAGTTCTTC